A single count supports the clone carrying this T cell receptor (beta chain). The data were taken from a study of T-cell reconstitution after alpha-beta-depleted transplantation in children. TCRbeta library construction was performed incorporating unique molecular identifiers. TCRdb redid the calling of the PCR reads with MiXCR, one entry per CDR3 protein. This table has approximately 400,000 distinct CDR3 sequences, about a tenth appearing once. Looked up from germline, CDR1 is LGHNA and CDR2 is YNFKEQ. V dropped 1 base and J dropped 3 bases, with 13 bases sitting between them. CDR3 length: 16 amino acids.

The clonotype comes from a human donor who donated a stem cell graft to a child with acute myeloid leukemia. The sample in question was PBMCs from the stem cell graft donor, obtained from the stem cell graft. The chain joins TRBV4-2 to TRBJ1-5; a weak D match, TRBD1 (6 bases). In DNA form, the CDR3 reads TGTGCCAGCAGCCAAGTTGCGCAGGGGCTCAATCAGCCCCAGCATTTT. Protein product: CASSQVAQGLNQPQHF.